Presented here are 25 T cell receptor beta chains from one specimen sequenced in a study of CD8 T cells in Susac syndrome. Random hexamers were used to reverse transcribe 0.5 to 1 ug of RNA. A single record per CDR3 protein comes from TCRdb applying MiXCR to the immunoSEQ multiplex PCR reads. The repertoire holds around 180,000 distinct CDR3 sequences, with 85% to 95% as singletons. Material for sequencing was CD4+ T cells from PBMCs. Receptors originate from a human donor with Susac syndrome.

V usage is TRBV7-2 and J usage is TRBJ2-3; TRBD2 agrees at 7 bases. The length of the CDR3 is 16 residues. Unmatched junction bases numbered 8, after V lost 3 bases and J lost 2 bases. Germline V gene data show CDR1 as SGHTA and CDR2 as FQGNSA. CDR3 sequence reads: CASSLQTGGITDTQYF. DNA for the CDR3: TGTGCCAGCAGCTTGCAAACGGGGGGAATCACAGATACGCAGTATTTT.

The chain recombines TRBV11-2 with TRBJ2-1; D is unclear. Germline V gene sequence: CDR1 SGHAT, CDR2 FQNNGV. CDR3 length: 15 residues. V dropped 0 bases and J dropped 0 bases, with 6 bases sitting between them. DNA of the CDR3: TGTGCCAGCAGCTTAGAGCCTAGCTCCTACAATGAGCAGTTCTTC. Amino acid sequence: CASSLEPSSYNEQFF.

V gene TRBV20-1 combines with J gene TRBJ2-7; 7 nucleotides agree with TRBD2. V shed 6 bases and J 4 bases; nucleotides not matched to a gene: 9. The CDR3 runs to 13 residues. The V gene's germline CDR1 is DFQATT and CDR2 SNEGSKA (reference sequence). CDR3 residues: CSAQRTSPYEQYF. The DNA of the CDR3 is TGCAGTGCCCAAAGGACTAGTCCGTACGAGCAGTACTTC.

The rearrangement joins TRBV12-3 or TRBV12-4 to TRBJ1-2; D not certain. Trimming removed 2 bases at V and 6 bases at J, with 7 bases between. This CDR3 comprises 12 residues. The CDR3 protein is CASSLRGDGYTF. The CDR3 nucleotides read TGTGCCAGCAGTTTACGGGGTGATGGCTACACCTTC.

This clonotype was detected only a few times. This chain uses TRBV12-3 or TRBV12-4 with TRBJ1-1, with D unclear. V was shortened by 5 bases and J by 1 base, with 8 bases between the two germline ends. The CDR3 is 13 amino acids. The CDR3 reads CASSPQANTEAFF. The CDR3 bases are TGTGCCAGCAGTCCCCAAGCGAACACTGAAGCTTTCTTT.

The chain combines TRBV12-5 with TRBJ1-4, with unresolved D. Deletions cut 1 base from V and 10 bases from J, with 10 bases between. Germline lookup yields CDR1 LGHNT and CDR2 FRNRAP. The CDR3 extends over 13 amino acids. The CDR3 DNA reads as TGTGCTAGTGGTTTGGAAGGAGGAGTAAAACTGTTTTTT. It specifies CASGLEGGVKLFF.

This rearrangement joins TRBV10-3 to TRBJ1-2; weak D call: TRBD1 (6 bases). V lost 0 bases to trimming and J lost 3 bases, with 8 bases between them. Germline CDR1 and CDR2: ENHRY and SYGVKD. The CDR3 covers 14 residues. The CDR3 DNA reads as TGTGCCATCAGTGAGTCGCAGGGGTACTATGGCTACACCTTC. It encodes CAISESQGYYGYTF.

This chain uses TRBV6-4 with TRBJ2-1, with D tentatively TRBD1 (5 bases). The CDR3 has 14 amino acids. Germline V CDR1 and CDR2: MRHNA, SNTAGT. Trimming pared 4 bases from V and 3 bases from J, leaving 10 bases between. In DNA, the CDR3 is TGTGCCAGCAGTGTATCACAGGTCTACAATGAGCAGTTCTTC. Translating gives CASSVSQVYNEQFF.

This chain uses TRBV20-1 with TRBJ1-2; D perhaps matches TRBD1 (6 bases). The CDR3 has 11 amino acids. Germline loops: CDR1 DFQATT, CDR2 SNEGSKA (reference sequence). V shed 5 bases and J shed 9 bases, with 13 bases lying between them. The CDR3 DNA is TGCAGTGCTTCCCCCAGGGGTAGCTACACCTTC. Encoded protein: CSASPRGSYTF.

The genes are TRBV12-3 or TRBV12-4 and TRBJ1-2; 8 bases align to TRBD1. This CDR3 has 14 residues. V lost 7 bases, J lost 0 bases, and 4 bases stayed unmatched. CDR3 sequence: CASKEQGANYGYTF. In nucleotides, the CDR3 is TGTGCCAGCAAGGAACAGGGGGCTAACTATGGCTACACCTTC.

This chain links TRBV20-1 with TRBJ2-3, with TRBD2 matching 11 bases. V shed 6 bases and J 4 bases; nucleotides not matched to a gene: 6. CDR1 and CDR2 from the germline V gene are DFQATT and SNEGSKA (reference sequence). CDR3 size: 14 residues. The CDR3 coding sequence is TGCAGTGCATTTAGCGGGGGGGCCTCAGATACGCAGTATTTT. It codes for CSAFSGGASDTQYF.

This chain connects TRBV11-3 to TRBJ2-7; possibly TRBD2 for D (5 bases). Germline CDR1 reads SGHNT; CDR2 reads YENEEA. The CDR3 contains 15 residues. The V end was cut by 2 bases, the J end by 3 bases, with 14 bases between. CDR3 sequence reads: CASSLNAGAVYEQYF. The CDR3 coding sequence is TGTGCCAGCAGCTTAAACGCGGGCGCGGTCTACGAGCAGTACTTC.

The chain combines TRBV9 with TRBJ2-7; D is possibly TRBD2 (5 bases). Germline CDR1 reads SGDLS; CDR2 reads YYNGEE. The length of the CDR3 is 15 residues. The ends were cut back, 0 bases at V and 4 bases at J, with 14 bases in the middle. CDR3 DNA sequence: TGTGCCAGCAGCGTAGGATGGCAGGAGCGGTACGAGCAGTACTTC. Residues: CASSVGWQERYEQYF. Full variable domain (remainder filled in from reference TRBV9 and TRBJ2-7): DSGVTQTPKHLITATGQRVTLRCSPRSGDLSVYWYQQSLDQGLQFLIQYYNGEERAKGNILERFSAQQFPDLHSELNLSSLELGDSALYFCASSVGWQERYEQYFGPGTRLTVT.

This chain uses TRBV6-5 with TRBJ1-6; possible D gene TRBD1, 6 bases. The CDR3 consists of 13 residues. The V end lost 8 bases, the J end lost 8 bases, and 13 bases lay between the germline ends. Germline V gene lookup returns CDR1 MNHEY and CDR2 SVGAGI. In nucleotides, the CDR3 is TGTGCCAGCTCCGGACAGTGGGATTCACCCCTCCACTTT. Protein sequence: CASSGQWDSPLHF.

The chain carries TRBV7-2 and TRBJ2-1, with 9 positions matching TRBD2. Germline trimming cut 3 bases from V and 10 bases from J; bases unmatched to any gene: 4. The CDR3 length is 13 residues. CDR1 is SGHTA, CDR2 FQGNSA, per germline. For the CDR3, the DNA is TGTGCCAGCAGCTTTGCGGGGGGGCCCGAGCAGTTCTTC. This gives the protein CASSFAGGPEQFF.

The chain is built from TRBV7-2 and TRBJ2-2; no clear D. The V end was cut by 7 bases, the J end by 1 base, with 10 bases between. The CDR3 is 14 amino acids. Germline V CDR1 and CDR2: SGHTA, FQGNSA. The CDR3 sequence is CASNVIMNTGELFF. The CDR3 DNA reads TGTGCCAGCAACGTTATTATGAACACCGGGGAGCTGTTTTTT.

The rearrangement uses TRBV30 and TRBJ1-1; no firm D call. Germline V gene data show CDR1 as GTSNPN and CDR2 as SVGIG (reference sequence). Trimming took 4 bases from V and 5 from J, leaving 11 bases between them. This CDR3 comprises 12 residues. CDR3 amino acids: CAWMRQPTEAFF. The CDR3 region has the DNA TGTGCCTGGATGAGGCAACCGACTGAAGCTTTCTTT. Full variable domain (missing parts from reference TRBV30 and TRBJ1-1): SQTIHQWPATLVQPVGSPLSLECTVEGTSNPNLYWYRQAAGRGLQLLFYSVGIGQISSEVPQNLSASRPQDRQFILSSKKLLLSDSGFYLCAWMRQPTEAFFGQGTRLTVV.

The rearrangement joins TRBV6-4 to TRBJ2-3; D possibly corresponds to TRBD1 (6 bases). Deletions cut 6 bases from V and 6 bases from J, with 16 bases between. Per germline, CDR1 MRHNA and CDR2 SNTAGT. The CDR3 runs 14 residues. CDR3 residues: CASRSGTLADTQYF. The CDR3 nucleotides read TGTGCCAGCAGATCGGGGACATTAGCCGATACGCAGTATTTT.

The CDR3 sequence is CASSLVAGGHGYTF. CDR3 nucleotides: TGTGCCAGCAGCTTAGTGGCAGGGGGCCATGGCTACACCTTC. The chain combines TRBV7-9 with TRBJ1-2, with 8 bases lining up with TRBD1. Germline loops: CDR1 SEHNR, CDR2 FQNEAQ (reference sequence). The trim removed 1 base at V and 6 bases at J, leaving 4 bases unmatched. CDR3 size: 14 residues. The full variable domain, its missing parts supplied by reference TRBV7-9 and TRBJ1-2, is DTGVSQNPRHKITKRGQNVTFRCDPISEHNRLYWYRQTLGQGPEFLTYFQNEAQLEKSRLLSDRFSAERPKGSFSTLEIQRTEQGDSAMYLCASSLVAGGHGYTFGSGTRLTVV.

CDR3 nucleotides: TGCGCCAGCAGCTTAGACGGATTCCAAGAGACCCAGTACTTC. It yields the protein CASSLDGFQETQYF. The V gene is TRBV5-1, the J gene TRBJ2-5, with unresolved D. The CDR3 is made up of 14 amino acids. Germline assignment: CDR1 SGHRS and CDR2 YFSETQ. V lost 2 bases, J lost 1 base, and 9 bases lay in between.

J is TRBJ1-1 and V is TRBV20-1; tentative D call: TRBD1 (6 bases). Trimming cost V 4 bases and J 0 bases, with 12 bases left between them. CDR1 and CDR2 from the germline V gene are DFQATT and SNEGSKA (reference sequence). This CDR3 region has 14 residues. The chain's CDR3 is CSAKGGALNTEAFF. Written as DNA, the CDR3 is TGCAGTGCTAAGGGGGGCGCTTTGAACACTGAAGCTTTCTTT.

The chain joins TRBV5-1 to TRBJ1-1; TRBD1 matches at 8 bases. The V segment lost 3 bases and the J segment 4 bases; nucleotides outside the gene matches: 5. In germline, CDR1 is SGHRS, CDR2 YFSETQ. The CDR3 covers 14 residues. The CDR3: CASSSDRESTEAFF. In nucleotides, the CDR3 is TGCGCCAGCAGCTCGGACAGGGAGAGCACTGAAGCTTTCTTT.

The chain joins TRBV6-5 to TRBJ1-2, with D tentatively TRBD1 (5 bases). CDR1 and CDR2 (germline): MNHEY, SVGAGI. V shed 6 bases and J shed 6 bases, with 11 bases lying between them. The CDR3 covers 12 residues. The CDR3 protein is CASRPGTDGYTF. CDR3 nucleotide sequence: TGTGCCAGCAGACCCGGGACGGATGGCTACACCTTC.

This chain connects TRBV3-1 to TRBJ2-3; 8 bases map to TRBD1. The trim removed 5 bases at V and 4 bases at J, leaving 2 bases unmatched. The germline CDR1 and CDR2 sequences are LGHDT and YNNKEL (reference sequence). The CDR3 is made up of 13 amino acids. The CDR3 DNA is TGTGCCAGCAGCACGGACAGGGCAGATACGCAGTATTTT. Protein: CASSTDRADTQYF.

DNA of the CDR3: TGTGCCAGCAACGGGTTCCACTATGGCTACACCTTC. It codes for CASNGFHYGYTF. The V gene is TRBV25-1, the J gene TRBJ1-2; D not certain. The germline V gene has CDR1 MGHDK and CDR2 SYGVNS. The V gene lost 7 bases and the J gene lost 3 bases, with 9 bases spanning the gap. The CDR3 spans 12 residues.